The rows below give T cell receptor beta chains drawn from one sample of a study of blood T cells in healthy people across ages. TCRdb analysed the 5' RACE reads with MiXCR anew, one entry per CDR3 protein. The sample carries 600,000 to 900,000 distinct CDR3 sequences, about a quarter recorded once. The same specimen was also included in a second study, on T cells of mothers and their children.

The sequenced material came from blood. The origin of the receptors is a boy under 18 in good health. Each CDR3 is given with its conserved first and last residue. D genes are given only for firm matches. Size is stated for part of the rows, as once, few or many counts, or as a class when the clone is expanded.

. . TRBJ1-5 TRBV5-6 CASSSENRDQHF TGTGCCAGCAGCTCGGAGAACCGGGACCAGCATTTT
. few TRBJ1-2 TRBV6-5 CASSYRGHQYGHTF TGTGCCAGCAGTTACAGGGGACACCAGTATGGCCACACCTTC
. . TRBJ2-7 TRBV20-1 CSASQHGGLIGEQYF TGCAGTGCTAGCCAGCACGGGGGCCTGATCGGGGAGCAGTACTTC
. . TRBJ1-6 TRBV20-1 CSARDSSPLHF TGCAGTGCTAGAGATAGTTCACCCCTCCACTTT
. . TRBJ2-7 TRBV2 CASVDGAETYEQYF TGTGCCAGCGTGGACGGGGCGGAGACCTACGAGCAGTACTTC
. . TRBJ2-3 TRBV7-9 CASSLVGIGPTDTQYF TGTGCCAGCAGCTTAGTGGGGATTGGACCCACAGATACGCAGTATTTT
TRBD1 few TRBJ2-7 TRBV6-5 CASSSGQGSHEQYF TGTGCCAGCAGTTCGGGACAGGGGTCACACGAGCAGTACTTC
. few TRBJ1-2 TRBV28 CASTQGGPSSGYTF TGTGCCAGCACGCAGGGTGGGCCGTCTAGTGGCTACACCTTC
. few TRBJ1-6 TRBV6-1 CASSETGISSPLHF TGTGCCAGCAGTGAAACCGGGATCAGCTCACCCCTCCACTTT
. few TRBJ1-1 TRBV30 CAWSTMRRAEAFF TGTGCCTGGAGTACTATGAGGAGGGCTGAAGCTTTCTTT
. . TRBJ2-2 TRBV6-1 CASSEWVGGIDTGELFF TGTGCCAGCAGTGAATGGGTCGGGGGAATCGACACCGGGGAGCTGTTTTTT
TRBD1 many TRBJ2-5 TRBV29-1 CSAQLRQGVGETQYF TGCAGCGCTCAGCTCCGACAGGGAGTCGGAGAGACCCAGTACTTC
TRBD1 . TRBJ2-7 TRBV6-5 CASSYGQGDAYEQYF TGTGCCAGCAGTTACGGACAGGGGGACGCCTACGAGCAGTACTTC
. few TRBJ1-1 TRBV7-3 CASSATGVQSQNTEAFF TGTGCCAGCAGCGCGACAGGAGTACAGTCTCAGAACACTGAAGCTTTCTTT
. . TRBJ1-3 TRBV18 CASSPQVSEGNTIYF TGTGCCAGCTCACCACAAGTCAGCGAAGGAAACACCATATATTTT
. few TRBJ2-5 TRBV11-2 CASSLAYRAFQETQYF TGTGCCAGCAGCTTAGCCTACAGGGCCTTCCAAGAGACCCAGTACTTC
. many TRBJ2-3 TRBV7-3 CASSLPGLAGTGGTQYF TGTGCCAGCAGCTTACCCGGACTAGCCGGGACAGGTGGTACGCAGTATTTT
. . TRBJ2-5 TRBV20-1 CSAAKSHRVQETQYF TGCAGTGCTGCCAAATCCCACAGGGTTCAAGAGACCCAGTACTTC
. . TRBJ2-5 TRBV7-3 CASSFVAGETQYF TGTGCCAGCAGCTTTGTGGCGGGGGAGACCCAGTACTTC
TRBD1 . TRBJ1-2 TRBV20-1 CSARDRQGVRNGYTF TGCAGTGCTAGAGATCGACAGGGAGTGAGAAATGGCTACACCTTC